These 31 T cell receptor beta chains came from one sample sequenced in a study of T-cell memory formation after mild COVID-19. TCRdb independently ran MiXCR on the 5' RACE reads; one entry per CDR3 protein. The sample contains approximately 490,000 distinct CDR3 sequences, around 21% of which appear only once. The material sequenced was PBMCs or a T cell subset sorted from them (not recorded which). The receptor source for this set is an adult woman who had mild COVID-19 (a few samples of this study predate the infection). Cell type and time point are not known.

J is TRBJ2-4 and V is TRBV6-2 or TRBV6-3; the D call may be TRBD1 or TRBD2 (5 bases each). This CDR3 contains 13 residues. Per the germline V gene, CDR1 is MNHEY and CDR2 is SVGEGT. V was shortened by 2 bases and J by 14 bases, with 16 bases between the two germline ends. Here the CDR3 DNA reads TGTGCCAGCAGTTACACCTTGACAAGAGGGGAGTACTTC. It translates to CASSYTLTRGEYF.

This clonotype was seen more than once but under ten times. V is TRBV14 and J is TRBJ2-2; 7 bases are a match to TRBD1. This CDR3 contains 15 residues. V trimming: 4 bases; J trimming: 7 bases; junction bases outside the gene matches: 9. CDR1 is SGHDN, CDR2 FVKESK, per germline. Written as DNA, the CDR3 is TGTGCCAGCAGCCGAGGGGGCAGGTCTGTCGGGGAGCTGTTTTTT. Protein product: CASSRGGRSVGELFF.

This clonotype appeared a few times. V is TRBV5-1 and J is TRBJ1-4, with no clear D. The CDR3 covers 15 residues. V was trimmed by 2 bases and J by 6 bases, leaving 14 bases between them. Germline assignment: CDR1 SGHRS and CDR2 YFSETQ. The CDR3 loop reads CASSFQELTYEKLFF. The CDR3 coding sequence is TGCGCCAGCAGCTTCCAGGAGCTTACTTATGAAAAACTGTTTTTT.

The V and J genes are TRBV7-2 and TRBJ2-5; 8 positions agree with TRBD2. CDR3 length equals 15 residues. V shed 5 bases and J 5 bases; nucleotides not matched to a gene: 10. Germline V gene lookup returns CDR1 SGHTA and CDR2 FQGNSA. The CDR3 loop is CASSRGGLEGETQYF. In DNA, the CDR3 is TGTGCCAGCAGCCGCGGGGGACTAGAAGGGGAGACCCAGTACTTC.

This clonotype was observed a single time. This chain's CDR3 is CASSGVLAGQETQYF. The CDR3 bases are TGTGCCAGCAGTGGAGTACTAGCGGGACAGGAGACCCAGTACTTC. V usage is TRBV6-5 and J usage is TRBJ2-5, with 10 nucleotides matching TRBD2. Germline CDR1 and CDR2: MNHEY and SVGAGI. With V trimmed by 5 bases and J by 5 bases, 8 bases remained unmatched. This CDR3 spans 15 amino acids.

In this sample, this clonotype turned up a few times. The chain is built from TRBV5-1 and TRBJ1-1; no firm D call. Trimming removed 0 bases from V and 7 bases from J, with 13 bases in between. This CDR3 has 14 amino acids. CDR1 is SGHRS and CDR2 is YFSETQ in the germline V gene. CDR3 DNA sequence: TGCGCCAGCAGCTTGGTTGTACAGACGAGTGAAGCTTTCTTT. The encoded protein is CASSLVVQTSEAFF.

The chain uses TRBV20-1 and TRBJ2-7; TRBD1 agrees at 9 bases. CDR1 DFQATT and CDR2 SNEGSKA come from the germline V gene (reference sequence). V lost 6 bases, J lost 3 bases, and 6 bases stayed unmatched. The CDR3 is made up of 13 amino acids. CDR3 protein: CSARTGAIYEQYF. Here the CDR3 DNA reads TGCAGTGCCCGGACAGGGGCAATCTACGAGCAGTACTTC.

This clonotype occurred once. V is TRBV20-1 and J is TRBJ2-7; tentative D call: TRBD1 (6 bases). In germline, CDR1 is DFQATT, CDR2 SNEGSKA (reference sequence). The CDR3 has 17 amino acids. Trimming removed 3 bases from V and 2 bases from J, with 23 bases in between. The CDR3 sequence is CSARELTGVVLPYEQYF. In DNA, the CDR3 is TGCAGTGCTAGGGAATTGACAGGTGTGGTCCTACCCTACGAGCAGTACTTC.

The rearrangement links TRBV6-2 or TRBV6-3 to TRBJ2-7, with 14 bases identical to TRBD2. Germline-derived CDR1 and CDR2 are MNHEY and SVGEGT. The CDR3 extends over 15 amino acids. V was pared by 7 bases and J by 7 bases, with 9 bases of the junction left unmatched. The CDR3 reads CASTRAGLAGEEQYF. The CDR3 DNA reads as TGTGCCAGCACCCGCGCGGGACTAGCGGGGGAAGAGCAGTACTTC.

This clonotype has more than one count but fewer than ten. The J gene is TRBJ2-3, the V gene TRBV5-1; D is perhaps TRBD2 (7 bases). Trimming removed 4 bases from V and 0 bases from J, with 18 bases in between. The CDR3 totals 17 residues. Germline CDR1 reads SGHRS; CDR2 reads YFSETQ. CDR3 DNA sequence: TGCGCCAGCAGCCCCTCGAGGGGGGGGGTTAGCACAGATACGCAGTATTTT. Translation: CASSPSRGGVSTDTQYF.

This clonotype came up a few times. The chain joins TRBV5-1 to TRBJ2-4; D might be TRBD1 (6 bases). This CDR3 has 14 residues. CDR1 is SGHRS, CDR2 YFSETQ, per germline. Trimming took off 0 bases at V and 6 bases at J, with 10 bases between the two ends. CDR3 in DNA: TGCGCCAGCAGCTTGGCCAGGGGTGGAAACATTCAGTACTTC. The encoded protein is CASSLARGGNIQYF.

The sample holds a few counts of this clonotype. The V and J genes are TRBV29-1 and TRBJ1-5, with D perhaps matching TRBD1 (5 bases). V lost 4 bases, J lost 1 base, and 11 bases lay in between. The CDR3 spans 14 residues. Germline-derived CDR1 and CDR2 are SQVTM and ANQGSEA. The CDR3 region is CSVAGGTSNQPQHF. The CDR3 region has the DNA TGCAGCGTTGCTGGGGGAACGAGCAATCAGCCCCAGCATTTT.

This clonotype has a handful of counts. The V and J genes are TRBV5-4 and TRBJ1-2; 7 bases agree with TRBD1. V was pared by 4 bases and J by 6 bases, with 6 bases of the junction left unmatched. This CDR3 comprises 13 residues. Germline V gene sequence: CDR1 SGHNT, CDR2 YYREEE (reference sequence). The CDR3 loop is CASSRGTADGYTF. The CDR3 nucleotides are TGTGCCAGCAGCCGCGGGACAGCCGATGGCTACACCTTC.

This clonotype occurred many times. The chain recombines TRBV14 with TRBJ2-5; 7 bases map to TRBD2. The V gene end was trimmed by 0 bases and the J gene end by 4 bases; junction bases not matched to a gene: 11. The CDR3 consists of 17 residues. Germline values: CDR1 SGHDN, CDR2 FVKESK. CDR3 bases: TGTGCCAGCAGCCAAGAAGGGCGGGCTAGCGGCACAGAGACCCAGTACTTC. The encoded protein is CASSQEGRASGTETQYF.

This clonotype showed up just a few times. V usage is TRBV5-1 and J usage is TRBJ2-5; a possible D gene is TRBD1 (6 bases). The CDR3 is made up of 14 amino acids. Germline V gene sequence: CDR1 SGHRS, CDR2 YFSETQ. V gave up 4 bases and J gave up 2 bases, with 12 bases separating them. The CDR3: CASSPGHSQETQYF. The CDR3 bases are TGCGCCAGCAGCCCGGGACACTCGCAAGAGACCCAGTACTTC.

This clonotype was counted a few times. The chain uses TRBV18 and TRBJ1-1; TRBD1 matches at 8 bases. Trimming cost V 4 bases and J 5 bases; bases outside gene matches: 9. The CDR3 totals 15 residues. The germline gives CDR1 KGHSH, CDR2 LQKENI. CDR3 sequence reads: CASSRIQGAGTEAFF. The CDR3 DNA reads as TGTGCCAGCTCACGAATCCAGGGGGCAGGTACTGAAGCTTTCTTT.

The chain links TRBV19 to TRBJ2-5, with TRBD2 matching over 8 bases. From germline, CDR1 is LNHDA and CDR2 SQIVND (reference sequence). This CDR3 spans 15 amino acids. J lost 2 bases, V lost 5 bases, and 7 bases had no gene match. Here the CDR3 reads CASSPRLASQETQYF. The CDR3 DNA sequence: TGTGCCAGTAGTCCCCGACTAGCGTCTCAAGAGACCCAGTACTTC.

The chain recombines TRBV12-3 or TRBV12-4 with TRBJ2-3; D may be TRBD2 (7 bases). V was trimmed by 9 bases and J by 4 bases, leaving 20 bases between them. This CDR3 is 15 amino acids long. CDR3 sequence (DNA): TGTGCCAGTTCCCCCAACAGGGCGGGGGCAGATACGCAGTATTTT. Protein sequence: CASSPNRAGADTQYF.

The V and J genes are TRBV7-2 and TRBJ2-5, with D perhaps matching TRBD2 (6 bases). Germline V lookup: CDR1 SGHTA, CDR2 FQGNSA. The CDR3 has 16 amino acids. V lost 0 bases and J lost 4, with 15 bases in between. The CDR3 loop is CASSLAGGDLGETQYF. In nucleotides, the CDR3 is TGTGCCAGCAGCTTAGCGGGCGGGGATCTGGGAGAGACCCAGTACTTC.

The chain is built from TRBV4-2 and TRBJ1-6; D call uncertain. The V end was cut by 0 bases, the J end by 10 bases, with 10 bases between. This CDR3 comprises 14 residues. The germline gives CDR1 LGHNA, CDR2 YNFKEQ. In nucleotides, the CDR3 is TGTGCCAGCAGCCAAGATAGAAATGACTCACCCCTCCACTTT. Amino acid sequence: CASSQDRNDSPLHF.

This clonotype was observed a handful of times. The rearrangement links TRBV11-3 to TRBJ2-2; TRBD2 is a possible D gene (7 bases). CDR1 and CDR2 (germline): SGHNT, YENEEA. Between the trimmed V and J ends, which lost 5 bases and 3 bases, there was a span of 16 bases. The CDR3 totals 16 residues. The CDR3: CASSHGRGVDTGELFF. The CDR3 DNA reads as TGTGCCAGCAGCCATGGGAGGGGGGTAGACACCGGGGAGCTGTTTTTT.

In its sample, this clonotype was seen many times. V and J are TRBV5-1 and TRBJ1-2, with a possible D match to TRBD1 (6 bases). V lost 4 bases and J 3 bases, leaving 7 bases between the germline ends. CDR3 length equals 12 residues. Germline-derived CDR1 and CDR2 are SGHRS and YFSETQ. The CDR3 coding sequence is TGCGCCAGCAGCCCAGGGGACTATGGCTACACCTTC. Its protein product is CASSPGDYGYTF.

This clonotype was seen a handful of times. This chain connects TRBV6-5 to TRBJ2-7, with TRBD2 matching 9 bases. Germline V gives CDR1 MNHEY, CDR2 SVGAGI. J gave up 3 bases and V 5 bases, and 5 bases lay outside the gene matches. The CDR3 runs 14 residues. DNA for the CDR3: TGTGCCAGCAGTACTGGGACTAGCCTCTACGAGCAGTACTTC. As protein: CASSTGTSLYEQYF.

The gene calls are TRBV9 and TRBJ2-7, with 8 bases fitting TRBD1. Germline CDR1 is SGDLS and CDR2 is YYNGEE. This CDR3 has 14 residues. Trimming removed 5 bases from V and 5 bases from J; junction bases left unmatched: 9. The CDR3: CASSSQGVGDEQYF. The CDR3 bases are TGTGCCAGCAGTTCACAGGGGGTCGGGGACGAGCAGTACTTC.

There are a few counts of this clonotype. The chain recombines TRBV27 with TRBJ2-5; D could derive from TRBD1 or TRBD2 (5 bases each). Deletions cut 6 bases from V and 4 bases from J, with 21 bases between. CDR1 is MNHEY, CDR2 SMNVEV, per germline (reference sequence). The CDR3 length is 16 residues. DNA of the CDR3: TGTGCCAGCAGATTGTGGGCAGGGACCCCTGGAGAGACCCAGTACTTC. Encoded protein: CASRLWAGTPGETQYF.

There are a few counts of this clonotype. As DNA, the CDR3 is TGCGCCAGCAGCAGGGCAGGGGGCAATCAGCCCCAGCATTTT. It codes for CASSRAGGNQPQHF. The gene calls are TRBV4-1 and TRBJ1-5; D is perhaps TRBD1 (6 bases). The ends were cut back, 5 bases at V and 2 bases at J, with 10 bases in the middle. CDR1 is MGHRA, CDR2 YSYEKL, per germline. This CDR3 is built from 14 residues.

This clonotype came up a few times. The chain is built from TRBV5-1 and TRBJ2-2, with D hard to call. In germline, CDR1 is SGHRS, CDR2 YFSETQ. The CDR3 loop spans 16 amino acids. V lost 0 bases and J 6 bases, leaving 15 bases between the germline ends. The CDR3 bases are TGCGCCAGCAGCTTGGAGCCCACCGACGTCTCCGGGGAGCTGTTTTTT. Translation: CASSLEPTDVSGELFF.

This clonotype was found a few times. The V and J genes are TRBV30 and TRBJ2-5; the match to TRBD2 covers 7 bases. Germline V gene sequence: CDR1 GTSNPN, CDR2 SVGIG (reference sequence). After removal of 0 bases from V and 2 bases from J, the junction contained 0 bases not matched to a gene. This CDR3 spans 13 amino acids. The CDR3 is CAWSVGLQETQYF. In DNA form, the CDR3 reads TGTGCCTGGAGTGTGGGACTACAAGAGACCCAGTACTTC.

The chain employs TRBV5-1 and TRBJ2-1; 8 bases are shared with TRBD1. CDR3 length: 14 residues. V lost 2 bases and J lost 8; bases outside the gene matches: 6. Germline V lookup: CDR1 SGHRS, CDR2 YFSETQ. CDR3: CASSFRQGADEQFF. CDR3 sequence (DNA): TGCGCCAGCAGCTTTAGGCAGGGGGCCGATGAGCAGTTCTTC. The whole variable domain, filled in from reference TRBV5-1 and TRBJ2-1, reads KAGVTQTPRYLIKTRGQQVTLSCSPISGHRSVSWYQQTPGQGLQFLFEYFSETQRNKGNFPGRFSGRQFSNSRSEMNVSTLELGDSALYLCASSFRQGADEQFFGPGTRLTVL.

This rearrangement joins TRBV7-9 to TRBJ2-1; 8 bases agree with TRBD1. V lost 1 base and J lost 6; bases outside the gene matches: 11. CDR3 length: 17 residues. Germline-derived CDR1 and CDR2 are SEHNR and FQNEAQ (reference sequence). The CDR3 is CASSLGNRGTSSNEQFF. CDR3 bases: TGTGCCAGCAGCTTAGGGAACAGGGGGACTTCTTCCAATGAGCAGTTCTTC.

The chain carries TRBV12-3 or TRBV12-4 and TRBJ1-5, with 9 bases fitting TRBD1. Trimming took 4 bases from V and 10 from J; bases not matched to a gene: 11. The CDR3 consists of 15 residues. The CDR3 loop reads CASSWSGTGTVPQHF. The CDR3 DNA is TGTGCCAGCAGTTGGTCAGGGACAGGGACGGTTCCCCAGCATTTT.